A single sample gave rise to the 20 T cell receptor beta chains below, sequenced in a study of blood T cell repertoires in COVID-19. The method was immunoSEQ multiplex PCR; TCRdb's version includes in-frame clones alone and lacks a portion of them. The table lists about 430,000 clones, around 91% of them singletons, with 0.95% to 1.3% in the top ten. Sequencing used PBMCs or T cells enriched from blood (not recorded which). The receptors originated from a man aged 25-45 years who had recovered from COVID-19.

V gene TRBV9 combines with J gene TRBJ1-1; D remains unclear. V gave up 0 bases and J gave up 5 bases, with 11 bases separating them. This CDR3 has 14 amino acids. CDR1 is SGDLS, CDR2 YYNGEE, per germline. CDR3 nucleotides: TGTGCCAGCAGCGTAGTTGCCACGGGGACTGAAGCTTTCTTT. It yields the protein CASSVVATGTEAFF.

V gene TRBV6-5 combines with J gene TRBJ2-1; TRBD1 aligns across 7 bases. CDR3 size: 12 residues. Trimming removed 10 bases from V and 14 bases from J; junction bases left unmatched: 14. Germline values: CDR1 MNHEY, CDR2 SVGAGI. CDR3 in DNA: TGTGCCACCTCCGACAGGGTAATTTTAGAGTTCTTC. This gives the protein CATSDRVILEFF.

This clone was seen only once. Here the CDR3 DNA reads TGTGCCAGCAGCTTAGTCCTAGCGGGAGAATCGGGCAATGAGCAGTTCTTC. It is translated as CASSLVLAGESGNEQFF. The chain joins TRBV7-6 to TRBJ2-1, with 10 bases matching TRBD2. The CDR3 covers 17 residues. CDR1 is SGHVS, CDR2 FNYEAQ, per germline. The V and J ends lost 1 base and 6 bases, in that order; junction bases with no gene match: 9.

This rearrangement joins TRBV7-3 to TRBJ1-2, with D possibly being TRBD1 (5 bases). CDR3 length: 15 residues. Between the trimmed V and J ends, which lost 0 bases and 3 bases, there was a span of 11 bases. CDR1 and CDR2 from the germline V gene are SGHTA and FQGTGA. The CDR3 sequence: CASSLTKNRYYGYTF. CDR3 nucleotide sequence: TGTGCCAGCAGCTTAACTAAAAACAGGTACTATGGCTACACCTTC.

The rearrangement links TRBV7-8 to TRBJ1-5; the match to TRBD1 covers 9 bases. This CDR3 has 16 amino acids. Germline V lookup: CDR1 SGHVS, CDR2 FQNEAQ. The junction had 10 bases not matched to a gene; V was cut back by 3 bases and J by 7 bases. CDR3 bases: TGTGCCAGCAGCTTGGCCGGGACAGGGAGAGGACAGCCCCAGCATTTT. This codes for CASSLAGTGRGQPQHF. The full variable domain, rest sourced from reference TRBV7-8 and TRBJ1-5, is GAGVSQSPRYKVAKRGQDVALRCDPISGHVSLFWYQQALGQGPEFLTYFQNEAQLDKSGLPSDRFFAERPEGSVSTLKIQRTQQEDSAVYLCASSLAGTGRGQPQHFGDGTRLSIL.

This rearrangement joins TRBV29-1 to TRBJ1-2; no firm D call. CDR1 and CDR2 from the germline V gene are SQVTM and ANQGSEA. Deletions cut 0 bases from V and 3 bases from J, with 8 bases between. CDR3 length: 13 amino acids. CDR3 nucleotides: TGCAGCGTTGAAGAACGGTTGGACTATGGCTACACCTTC. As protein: CSVEERLDYGYTF.

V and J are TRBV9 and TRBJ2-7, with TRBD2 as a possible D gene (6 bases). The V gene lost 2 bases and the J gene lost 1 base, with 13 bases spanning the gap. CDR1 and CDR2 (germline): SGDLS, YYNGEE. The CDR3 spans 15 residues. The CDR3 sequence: CASSVSAGESYEQYF. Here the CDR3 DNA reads TGTGCCAGCAGCGTTTCAGCGGGTGAATCCTACGAGCAGTACTTC.

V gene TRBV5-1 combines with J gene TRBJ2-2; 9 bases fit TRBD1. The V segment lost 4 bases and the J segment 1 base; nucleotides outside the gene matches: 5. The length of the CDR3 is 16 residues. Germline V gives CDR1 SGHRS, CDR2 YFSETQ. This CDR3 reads CASSPDRGRNTGELFF. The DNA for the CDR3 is TGCGCCAGCAGCCCGGACAGGGGAAGGAACACCGGGGAGCTGTTTTTT.

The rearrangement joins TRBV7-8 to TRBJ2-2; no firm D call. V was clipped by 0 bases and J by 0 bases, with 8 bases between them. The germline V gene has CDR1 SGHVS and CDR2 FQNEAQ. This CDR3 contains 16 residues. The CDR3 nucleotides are TGTGCCAGCAGCTTAGCCCCGGGTCCGAACACCGGGGAGCTGTTTTTT. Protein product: CASSLAPGPNTGELFF.

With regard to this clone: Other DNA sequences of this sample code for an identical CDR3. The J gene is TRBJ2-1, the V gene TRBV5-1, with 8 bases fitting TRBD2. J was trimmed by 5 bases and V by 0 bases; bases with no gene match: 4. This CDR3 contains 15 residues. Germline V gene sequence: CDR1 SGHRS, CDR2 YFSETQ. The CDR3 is CASSLAGGGNNEQFF. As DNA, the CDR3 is TGCGCCAGCAGCTTGGCGGGAGGGGGGAACAATGAGCAGTTCTTC.

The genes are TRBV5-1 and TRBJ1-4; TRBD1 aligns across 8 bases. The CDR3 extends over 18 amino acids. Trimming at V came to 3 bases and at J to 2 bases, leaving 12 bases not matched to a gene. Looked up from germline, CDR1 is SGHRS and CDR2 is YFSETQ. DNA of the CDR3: TGCGCCAGCAGCTCCGGGACAGGATCGTGGGGCACTAATGAAAAACTGTTTTTT. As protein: CASSSGTGSWGTNEKLFF.

The chain's CDR3 is CASSLDPGMQETQYF. As DNA, the CDR3 is TGTGCCAGCAGCTTAGATCCCGGGATGCAAGAGACCCAGTACTTC. The chain couples TRBV11-2 to TRBJ2-5, with a weak D call TRBD2 (5 bases). The CDR3 runs to 15 residues. V was clipped by 0 bases and J by 2 bases, with 10 bases between them. CDR1 and CDR2 from the germline V gene are SGHAT and FQNNGV.

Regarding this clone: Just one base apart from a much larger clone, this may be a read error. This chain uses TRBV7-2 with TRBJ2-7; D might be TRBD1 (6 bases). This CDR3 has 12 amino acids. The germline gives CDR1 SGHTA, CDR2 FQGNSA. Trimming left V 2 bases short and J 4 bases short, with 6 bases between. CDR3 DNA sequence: TGTGCCAGCAGCTTAACAGGGTACGAGCAGTACTTC. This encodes CASSLTGYEQYF.

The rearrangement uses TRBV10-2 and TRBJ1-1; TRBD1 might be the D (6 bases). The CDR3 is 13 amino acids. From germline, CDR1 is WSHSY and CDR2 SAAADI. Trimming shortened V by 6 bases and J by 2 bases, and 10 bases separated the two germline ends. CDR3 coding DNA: TGCGCCAGCAGGGACAGAATTAACACTGAAGCTTTCTTT. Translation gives CASRDRINTEAFF.

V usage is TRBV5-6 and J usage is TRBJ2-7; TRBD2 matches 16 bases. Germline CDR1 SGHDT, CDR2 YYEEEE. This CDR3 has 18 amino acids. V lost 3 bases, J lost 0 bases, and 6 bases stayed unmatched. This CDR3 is CASSSGGLAGGFSYEQYF. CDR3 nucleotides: TGTGCCAGCAGCTCGGGGGGACTAGCGGGAGGGTTCTCCTACGAGCAGTACTTC.

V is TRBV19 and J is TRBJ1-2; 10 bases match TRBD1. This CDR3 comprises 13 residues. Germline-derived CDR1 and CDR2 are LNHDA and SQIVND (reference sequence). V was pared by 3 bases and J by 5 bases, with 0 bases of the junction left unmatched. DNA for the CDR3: TGTGCCAGTAGTATGGGACAGGGGTATGGCTACACCTTC. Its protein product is CASSMGQGYGYTF.

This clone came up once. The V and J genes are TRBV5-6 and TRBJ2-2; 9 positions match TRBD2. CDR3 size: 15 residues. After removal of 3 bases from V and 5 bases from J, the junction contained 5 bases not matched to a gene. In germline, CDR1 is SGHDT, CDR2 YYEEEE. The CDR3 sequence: CASSSIAGATGELFF. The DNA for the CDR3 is TGTGCCAGCAGCTCCATAGCGGGAGCGACCGGGGAGCTGTTTTTT.

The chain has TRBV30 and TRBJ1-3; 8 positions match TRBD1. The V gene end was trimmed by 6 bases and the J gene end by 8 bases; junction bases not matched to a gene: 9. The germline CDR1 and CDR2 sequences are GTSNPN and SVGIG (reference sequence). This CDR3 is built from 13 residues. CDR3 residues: CACTRGRVDTIYF. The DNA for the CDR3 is TGTGCCTGCACCAGGGGGCGCGTGGACACCATATATTTT.

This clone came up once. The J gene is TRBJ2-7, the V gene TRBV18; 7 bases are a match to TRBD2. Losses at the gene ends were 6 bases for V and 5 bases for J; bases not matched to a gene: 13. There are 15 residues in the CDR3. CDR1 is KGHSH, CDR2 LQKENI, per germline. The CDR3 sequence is CASSPTAGEYHEQYF. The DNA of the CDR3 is TGTGCCAGCTCCCCCACGGCGGGAGAGTACCACGAGCAGTACTTC.

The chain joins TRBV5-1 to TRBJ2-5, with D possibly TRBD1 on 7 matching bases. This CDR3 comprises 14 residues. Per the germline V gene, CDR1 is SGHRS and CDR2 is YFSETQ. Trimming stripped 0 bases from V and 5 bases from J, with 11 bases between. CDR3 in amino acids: CASSLAEGAETQYF. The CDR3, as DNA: TGCGCCAGCAGCTTGGCGGAGGGGGCGGAGACCCAGTACTTC.